Below are 27 T cell receptor beta chains sequenced from a single sample in a study of blood T cell repertoires in COVID-19. TCRdb's table, derived via immunoSEQ multiplex PCR, lists solely in-frame clones and lacks some. The repertoire holds roughly 160,000 clones, with 79% as singletons. The sample comprised peripheral blood. Receptor source: a woman aged 55-70 years with COVID-19, enrolled during active disease.

The rearrangement links TRBV27 to TRBJ1-2; D is uncertain. CDR3 size: 13 residues. Germline V CDR1 and CDR2: MNHEY, SMNVEV (reference sequence). V was shortened by 2 bases and J by 2 bases, with 6 bases between the two germline ends. The CDR3 DNA reads as TGTGCCAGCAGTTTAGCACAGAACTATGGCTACACCTTC. Translation gives CASSLAQNYGYTF.

This clone was observed a few times. The rearrangement joins TRBV6-2 or TRBV6-3 to TRBJ2-3, with 12 bases lining up with TRBD2. The V segment lost 0 bases and the J segment 0 bases; nucleotides outside the gene matches: 4. The CDR3 is 18 residues long. The germline V gene encodes CDR1 MNHEY and CDR2 SVGEGT. For the CDR3, the DNA is TGTGCCAGCAGTTACTCTGGGACTAGCGGGCCTAGCACAGATACGCAGTATTTT. Translating it yields CASSYSGTSGPSTDTQYF.

The chain has TRBV29-1 and TRBJ2-1, with TRBD2 matching 10 bases. CDR3 length: 15 amino acids. The germline V gene has CDR1 SQVTM and CDR2 ANQGSEA. V lost 1 base, J lost 7 bases, and 7 bases stayed unmatched. The CDR3 protein is CSVEGSGRVGNEQFF. The DNA of the CDR3 is TGCAGCGTTGAAGGGAGCGGGAGGGTCGGTAATGAGCAGTTCTTC.

The chain employs TRBV7-8 and TRBJ2-1; 9 bases align to TRBD1. The CDR3 has 15 residues. Germline assignment: CDR1 SGHVS and CDR2 FQNEAQ. Unmatched junction bases numbered 5, after V lost 5 bases and J lost 3 bases. CDR3 DNA: TGTGCCAGCAGCGCGCGGGACAGGGTCTACAATGAGCAGTTCTTC. Encoded protein: CASSARDRVYNEQFF.

This chain connects TRBV7-2 to TRBJ2-3, with a tentative D call TRBD2 (5 bases). This CDR3 is 15 amino acids long. V dropped 5 bases and J dropped 0 bases, with 12 bases sitting between them. Germline CDR1 reads SGHTA; CDR2 reads FQGNSA. The CDR3 reads CASSPGLSSTDTQYF. CDR3 coding DNA: TGTGCCAGCAGCCCCGGACTCTCCAGCACAGATACGCAGTATTTT.

This clone was counted a few times. The chain combines TRBV7-6 with TRBJ1-1, with 7 bases lining up with TRBD1. CDR1 and CDR2 (germline): SGHVS, FNYEAQ. The CDR3 contains 14 residues. Losses at the gene ends were 0 bases for V and 10 bases for J; bases not matched to a gene: 8. The CDR3, as DNA: TGTGCCAGCAGCTTAGCGTCAGGACAGGCCGGAGCTTTCTTT. This translates into CASSLASGQAGAFF. The full variable domain, in which reference TRBV7-6 and TRBJ1-1 provide the parts outside the CDR3, is GAGVSQSPRYKVTKRGQDVALRCDPISGHVSLYWYRQALGQGPEFLTYFNYEAQQDKSGLPNDRFSAERPEGSISTLTIQRTEQRDSAMYRCASSLASGQAGAFFGQGTRLTVV.

This sequence joins TRBV5-4 and TRBJ2-5; 9 positions agree with TRBD2. CDR3 length equals 16 residues. Trimming at V came to 3 bases and at J to 3 bases, leaving 9 bases not matched to a gene. Germline lookup yields CDR1 SGHNT and CDR2 YYREEE (reference sequence). CDR3 in amino acids: CASSSDGLAGEETQYF. The DNA of the CDR3 is TGTGCCAGCAGCTCCGATGGCTTAGCGGGGGAAGAGACCCAGTACTTC.

The chain employs TRBV10-1 and TRBJ1-2, with TRBD1 matching over 9 bases. The CDR3 totals 13 residues. Unmatched junction bases numbered 1, after V lost 3 bases and J lost 5 bases. CDR1 is WNHNN and CDR2 is SYGVQD in the germline V gene (reference sequence). The CDR3 nucleotides read TGCGCCAGCAGTGACGGGACAGGGTATGGCTACACCTTC. It encodes CASSDGTGYGYTF.

This clone occurred a few times. V and J are TRBV6-5 and TRBJ1-6, with D unresolved. Germline V CDR1 and CDR2: MNHEY, SVGAGI. V was pared by 2 bases and J by 7 bases, with 15 bases between. The CDR3 consists of 16 residues. The CDR3 DNA is TGTGCCAGCAGTTACGAGGGCGGGAGGACCAATTCACCCCTCCACTTT. Its protein is CASSYEGGRTNSPLHF.

This clone came up once. The V and J genes are TRBV28 and TRBJ2-7, with D unclear. The germline CDR1 and CDR2 sequences are MDHEN and SYDVKM. Deletions cut 4 bases from V and 6 bases from J, with 16 bases between. The CDR3 runs 14 residues. The CDR3 DNA is TGTGCCAGCAGTTCCATAAACCGGTTACTCGAGCAGTACGTC. Translated: CASSSINRLLEQYV.

The rearrangement joins TRBV19 to TRBJ2-1, with 7 bases matching TRBD1. The CDR3 consists of 18 residues. J gave up 0 bases and V 5 bases, and 13 bases lay outside the gene matches. In germline, CDR1 is LNHDA, CDR2 SQIVND (reference sequence). The CDR3 region is CASSLDPPGQSSYNEQFF. CDR3 nucleotides: TGTGCCAGTAGTCTCGACCCTCCGGGACAGAGCTCCTACAATGAGCAGTTCTTC.

This chain uses TRBV6-5 with TRBJ1-1; 9 bases are shared with TRBD1. CDR3 size: 14 residues. Trimming cost V 7 bases and J 0 bases; bases outside gene matches: 3. CDR1 is MNHEY and CDR2 is SVGAGI in the germline V gene. The CDR3 loop reads CASTGQGMNTEAFF. CDR3 sequence (DNA): TGTGCCAGCACCGGACAGGGGATGAACACTGAAGCTTTCTTT.

V and J are TRBV5-6 and TRBJ1-5; TRBD1 agrees at 8 bases. This CDR3 has 15 amino acids. V was clipped by 2 bases and J by 5 bases; unmatched bases: 6. Germline loops: CDR1 SGHDT, CDR2 YYEEEE. The CDR3 DNA reads TGTGCCAGCAGCTTCGGGCAGGGGGCCCATCAGCCCCAGCATTTT. The encoded protein is CASSFGQGAHQPQHF.

The chain carries TRBV10-2 and TRBJ2-1, with D uncertain. CDR1 is WSHSY and CDR2 is SAAADI in the germline V gene. V gave up 6 bases and J gave up 4 bases, with 10 bases separating them. The CDR3 sequence is 13 residues long. For the CDR3, the DNA is TGCGCCAGCAGACGTTCTAGGTACAATGAGCAGTTCTTC. It is translated as CASRRSRYNEQFF.

This clone showed up just a few times. V usage is TRBV7-3 and J usage is TRBJ1-1; 9 nucleotides line up with TRBD1. Trimming cost V 8 bases and J 2 bases; bases outside gene matches: 3. The CDR3 loop spans 13 amino acids. CDR1 is SGHTA, CDR2 FQGTGA, per germline. The CDR3 region has the DNA TGTGCCAGCCAACAGGGGGCAAACACTGAAGCTTTCTTT. Translating gives CASQQGANTEAFF. The whole variable domain, remainder taken from reference TRBV7-3 and TRBJ1-1, is GAGVSQTPSNKVTEKGKYVELRCDPISGHTALYWYRQSLGQGPEFLIYFQGTGAADDSGLPNDRFFAVRPEGSVSTLKIQRTERGDSAVYLCASQQGANTEAFFGQGTRLTVV.

The chain combines TRBV7-2 with TRBJ2-1; 13 bases map to TRBD2. CDR3 length equals 15 residues. CDR1 SGHTA and CDR2 FQGNSA come from the germline V gene. J was trimmed by 8 bases and V by 5 bases; bases with no gene match: 6. The CDR3 DNA reads as TGTGCCAGCAGCCCGACTAGCGGGAGGTGGGATGAGCAGTTCTTC. Translating it yields CASSPTSGRWDEQFF.

The chain has TRBV28 and TRBJ1-1; the D gene is possibly TRBD1 (5 bases). Between the trimmed V and J ends, which lost 8 bases and 6 bases, there was a span of 13 bases. Germline V gene data show CDR1 as MDHEN and CDR2 as SYDVKM. This CDR3 has 12 residues. In DNA, the CDR3 is TGTGCCAGCCTTTCCTGGGGGGCTGAAGCTTTCTTT. As protein: CASLSWGAEAFF.

The chain carries TRBV5-8 and TRBJ1-5; D gene uncertain. Trimming shortened V by 4 bases and J by 5 bases, and 16 bases separated the two germline ends. This CDR3 region has 15 residues. Germline CDR1 reads SGHTS; CDR2 reads YDEGEE. CDR3 loop: CASSLAGRSHQPQHF. CDR3 DNA: TGTGCCAGCAGCCTAGCGGGCAGGAGCCATCAGCCCCAGCATTTT.

The table lists this clone with a count of one. This chain links TRBV13 with TRBJ2-5; 9 bases map to TRBD1. Germline V lookup: CDR1 PRHDT, CDR2 FYEKMQ (reference sequence). The CDR3 has 16 amino acids. The trim removed 5 bases at V and 4 bases at J, leaving 11 bases unmatched. The CDR3 nucleotides are TGTGCCAGCAGCCCTACCCTAACAGGGGGCGCAGAGACCCAGTACTTC. Translated: CASSPTLTGGAETQYF.

The gene calls are TRBV3-1 (or the pseudogene TRBV3-2) and TRBJ2-2; TRBD1 might be the D (6 bases). The V end lost 1 base, the J end lost 6 bases, and 9 bases lay between the germline ends. Germline V gene lookup returns CDR1 LGHDT and CDR2 YNNKEL (reference sequence). The CDR3 has 14 amino acids. CDR3 sequence reads: CASSQGQGSGELFF. As DNA, the CDR3 is TGTGCCAGCAGCCAAGGGCAGGGGTCCGGGGAGCTGTTTTTT.

The rearrangement joins TRBV28 to TRBJ2-1; 9 bases agree with TRBD1. Germline V gene lookup returns CDR1 MDHEN and CDR2 SYDVKM. CDR3 length equals 15 residues. V was pared by 5 bases and J by 3 bases, with 5 bases of the junction left unmatched. The CDR3 nucleotides are TGTGCCAGCAGTGTCCGGGACAGGGTCTACAATGAGCAGTTCTTC. This translates into CASSVRDRVYNEQFF.

The chain has TRBV30 and TRBJ2-2; D is undetermined. Germline CDR1 is GTSNPN and CDR2 is SVGIG (reference sequence). The CDR3 covers 14 residues. V lost 3 bases and J lost 7, with 15 bases in between. This chain's CDR3 is CAWRSSGEGGELFF. CDR3 DNA: TGTGCCTGGAGGTCGTCGGGTGAAGGCGGGGAGCTGTTTTTT.

The rearrangement uses TRBV7-3 and TRBJ1-1; 11 bases agree with TRBD1. With V trimmed by 5 bases and J by 3 bases, 2 bases remained unmatched. The CDR3 has 14 amino acids. In germline, CDR1 is SGHTA, CDR2 FQGTGA. The CDR3 sequence: CASSRDRGDTEAFF. The DNA for the CDR3 is TGTGCCAGCAGCCGGGACAGGGGGGACACTGAAGCTTTCTTT.

The chain carries TRBV3-1 (or the pseudogene TRBV3-2) and TRBJ2-3; perhaps TRBD2 as D (5 bases). Germline V gene lookup returns CDR1 LGHDT and CDR2 YNNKEL (reference sequence). The CDR3 has 18 amino acids. Trimming stripped 2 bases from V and 2 bases from J, with 20 bases between. As DNA, the CDR3 is TGTGCCAGCAGCCAATTATCCGTACGGGGTTTAGCCACAGATACGCAGTATTTT. It yields the protein CASSQLSVRGLATDTQYF.

This clone was picked up one time. V usage is TRBV2 and J usage is TRBJ1-1; D possibly corresponds to TRBD1 (6 bases). V lost 3 bases and J lost 2, with 22 bases in between. The germline gives CDR1 SNHLY, CDR2 FYNNEI. The CDR3 spans 18 residues. In DNA form, the CDR3 reads TGTGCCAGCAGTGATGTGGGGGGGCACCTTCCTAGAAACACTGAAGCTTTCTTT. Protein product: CASSDVGGHLPRNTEAFF.

V is TRBV9 and J is TRBJ2-1; D is perhaps TRBD2 (6 bases). The CDR3 is made up of 13 amino acids. Per germline, CDR1 SGDLS and CDR2 YYNGEE. V was clipped by 3 bases and J by 10 bases, with 14 bases between them. The CDR3 spells CASSAIGAGEQFF. For the CDR3, the DNA is TGTGCCAGCAGCGCCATAGGGGCGGGGGAGCAGTTCTTC.

This clone was recorded once. This rearrangement joins TRBV29-1 to TRBJ2-1; perhaps TRBD2 as D (6 bases). CDR1 is SQVTM, CDR2 ANQGSEA, per germline. V lost 1 base and J 9 bases, leaving 19 bases between the germline ends. This CDR3 has 15 residues. The CDR3 is CSVEADRRASSEQFF. The DNA for the CDR3 is TGCAGCGTTGAAGCAGATCGGAGGGCCTCTAGTGAGCAGTTCTTC.